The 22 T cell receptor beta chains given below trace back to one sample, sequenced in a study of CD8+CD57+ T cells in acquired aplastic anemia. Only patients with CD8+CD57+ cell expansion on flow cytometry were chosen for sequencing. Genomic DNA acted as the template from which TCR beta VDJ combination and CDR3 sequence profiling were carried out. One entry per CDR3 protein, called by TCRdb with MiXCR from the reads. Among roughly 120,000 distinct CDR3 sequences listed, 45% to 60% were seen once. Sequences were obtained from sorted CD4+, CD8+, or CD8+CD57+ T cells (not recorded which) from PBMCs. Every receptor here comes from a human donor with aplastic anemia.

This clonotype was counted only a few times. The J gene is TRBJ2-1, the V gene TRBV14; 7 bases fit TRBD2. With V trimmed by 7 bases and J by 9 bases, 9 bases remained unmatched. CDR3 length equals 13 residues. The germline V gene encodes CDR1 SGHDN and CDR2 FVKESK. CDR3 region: CASTHGGGSEQFF. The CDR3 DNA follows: TGTGCCAGCACCCACGGGGGAGGGAGTGAGCAGTTCTTC.

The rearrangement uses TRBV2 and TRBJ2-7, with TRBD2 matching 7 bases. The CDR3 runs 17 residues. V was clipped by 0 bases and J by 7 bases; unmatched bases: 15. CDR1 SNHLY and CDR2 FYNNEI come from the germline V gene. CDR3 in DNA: TGTGCCAGCAGTGAAGCGTGGGCGGGGGAGTTCCAAGATGAGCAGTACTTC. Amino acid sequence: CASSEAWAGEFQDEQYF.

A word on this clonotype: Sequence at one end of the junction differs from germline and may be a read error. CDR3 DNA: TGTGCCATCACTGAGGACTCGGCCTACGAGCAGTACTTC. It specifies CAITEDSAYEQYF. The genes are TRBV10-3 and TRBJ2-7, with a tentative D call TRBD2 (5 bases). This CDR3 region has 13 residues. Germline values: CDR1 ENHRY, CDR2 SYGVKD.

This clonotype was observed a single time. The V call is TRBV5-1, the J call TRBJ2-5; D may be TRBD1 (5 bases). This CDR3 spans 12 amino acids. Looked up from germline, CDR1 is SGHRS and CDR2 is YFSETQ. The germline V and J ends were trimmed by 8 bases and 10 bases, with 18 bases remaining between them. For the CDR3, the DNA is TGCGCCAGTTCTACAGGAGAGAGAATCCAGTACTTC. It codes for CASSTGERIQYF.

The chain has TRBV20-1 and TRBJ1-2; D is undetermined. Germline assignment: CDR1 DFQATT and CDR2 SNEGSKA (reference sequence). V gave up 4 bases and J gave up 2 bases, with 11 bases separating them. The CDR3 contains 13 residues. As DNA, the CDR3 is TGCAGTGCTACGGGTCGAGTCAACTATGGCTACACCTTC. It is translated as CSATGRVNYGYTF.

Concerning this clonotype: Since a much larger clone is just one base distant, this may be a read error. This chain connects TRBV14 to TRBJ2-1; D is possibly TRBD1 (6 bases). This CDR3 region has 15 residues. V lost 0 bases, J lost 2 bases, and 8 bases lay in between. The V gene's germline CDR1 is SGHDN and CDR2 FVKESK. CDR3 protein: CASSQDGGPYNEQFF. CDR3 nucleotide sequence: TGTGCCAGCAGCCAAGATGGGGGCCCCTACAATGAGCAGTTCTTC. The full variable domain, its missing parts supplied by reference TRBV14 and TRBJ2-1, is EAGVTQFPSHSVIEKGQTVTLRCDPISGHDNLYWYRRVMGKEIKFLLHFVKESKQDESGMPNNRFLAERTGGTYSTLKVQPAELEDSGVYFCASSQDGGPYNEQFFGPGTRLTVL.

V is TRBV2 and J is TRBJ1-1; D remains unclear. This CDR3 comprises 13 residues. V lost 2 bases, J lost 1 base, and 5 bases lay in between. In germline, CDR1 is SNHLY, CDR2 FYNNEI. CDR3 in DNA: TGTGCCAGCAGTGAACGGCCGAACACTGAAGCTTTCTTT. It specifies CASSERPNTEAFF.

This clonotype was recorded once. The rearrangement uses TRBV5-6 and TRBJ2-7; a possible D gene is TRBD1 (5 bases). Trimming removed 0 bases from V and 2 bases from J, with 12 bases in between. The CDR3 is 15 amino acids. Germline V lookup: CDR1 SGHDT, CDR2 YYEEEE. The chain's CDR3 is CASSLEQGNPYEQYF. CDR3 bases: TGTGCCAGCAGCTTGGAGCAGGGCAACCCCTACGAGCAGTACTTC.

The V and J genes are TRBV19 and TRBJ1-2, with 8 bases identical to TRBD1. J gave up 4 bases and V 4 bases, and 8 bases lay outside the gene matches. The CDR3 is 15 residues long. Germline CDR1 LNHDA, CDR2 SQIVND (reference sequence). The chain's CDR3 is CASSKGGTGLYGYTF. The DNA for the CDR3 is TGTGCCAGTAGTAAGGGAGGGACAGGACTCTATGGCTACACCTTC.

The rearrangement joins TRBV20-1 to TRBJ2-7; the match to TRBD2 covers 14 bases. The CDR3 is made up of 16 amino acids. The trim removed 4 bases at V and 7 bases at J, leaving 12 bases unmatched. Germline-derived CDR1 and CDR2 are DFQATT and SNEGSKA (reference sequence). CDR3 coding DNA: TGCAGTGCTAAAGGACTAGCGGGAGGCCTCTCCCTGGAGCAGTACTTC. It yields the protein CSAKGLAGGLSLEQYF.

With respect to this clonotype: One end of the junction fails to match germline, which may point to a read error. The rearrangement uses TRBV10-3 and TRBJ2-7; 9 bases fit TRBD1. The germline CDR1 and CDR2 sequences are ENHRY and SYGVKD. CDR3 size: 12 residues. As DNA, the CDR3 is TGTGCCAGCAGTTCCGGGACAGGGACAGGGTACTTC. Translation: CASSSGTGTGYF.

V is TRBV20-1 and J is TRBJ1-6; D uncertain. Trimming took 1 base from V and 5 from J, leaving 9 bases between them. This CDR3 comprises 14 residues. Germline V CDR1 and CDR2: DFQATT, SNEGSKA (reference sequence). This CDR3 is CSARGGSDNSPLHF. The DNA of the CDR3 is TGCAGTGCTAGAGGAGGATCCGATAATTCACCCCTCCACTTT.

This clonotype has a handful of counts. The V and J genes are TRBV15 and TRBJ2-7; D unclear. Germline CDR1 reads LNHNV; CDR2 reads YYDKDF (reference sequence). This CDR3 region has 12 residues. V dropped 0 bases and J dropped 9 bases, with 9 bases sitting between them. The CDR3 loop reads CATSRDMIGQYF. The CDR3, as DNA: TGTGCCACCAGCAGAGATATGATCGGGCAGTACTTC.

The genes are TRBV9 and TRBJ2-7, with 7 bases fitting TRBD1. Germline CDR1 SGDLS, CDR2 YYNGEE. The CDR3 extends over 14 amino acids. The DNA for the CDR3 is TGTGCTAGGCCACAGGGGCGGTTGTCCTACGAGCAGTACTTC. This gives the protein CARPQGRLSYEQYF. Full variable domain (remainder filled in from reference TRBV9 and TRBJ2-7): DSGVTQTPKHLITATGQRVTLRCSPRSGDLSVYWYQQSLDQGLQFLIQYYNGEERAKGNILERFSAQQFPDLHSELNLSSLELGDSALYFCARPQGRLSYEQYFGPGTRLTVT.

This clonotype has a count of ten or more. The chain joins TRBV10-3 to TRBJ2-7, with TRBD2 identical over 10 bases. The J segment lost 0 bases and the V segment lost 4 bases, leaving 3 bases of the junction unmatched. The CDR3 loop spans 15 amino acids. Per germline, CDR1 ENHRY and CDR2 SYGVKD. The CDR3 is CAISVPSGSSYEQYF. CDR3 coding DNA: TGTGCCATCAGTGTACCTAGCGGGAGCTCCTACGAGCAGTACTTC.

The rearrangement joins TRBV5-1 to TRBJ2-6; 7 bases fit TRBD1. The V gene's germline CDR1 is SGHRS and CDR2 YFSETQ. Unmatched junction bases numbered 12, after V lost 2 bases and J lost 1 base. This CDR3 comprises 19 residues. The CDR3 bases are TGCGCCAGCAGCTTTCCTACCGGGACAGTACAATCTGGGGCCAACGTCCTGACTTTC. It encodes CASSFPTGTVQSGANVLTF.

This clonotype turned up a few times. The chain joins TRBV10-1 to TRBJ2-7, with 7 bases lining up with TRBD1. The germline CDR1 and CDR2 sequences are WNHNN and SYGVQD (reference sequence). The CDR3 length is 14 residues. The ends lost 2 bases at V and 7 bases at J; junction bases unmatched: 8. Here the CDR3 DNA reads TGCGCCAGCAGTGAGCCGACAGGGTGTAGGGAGCAGTACTTC. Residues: CASSEPTGCREQYF.

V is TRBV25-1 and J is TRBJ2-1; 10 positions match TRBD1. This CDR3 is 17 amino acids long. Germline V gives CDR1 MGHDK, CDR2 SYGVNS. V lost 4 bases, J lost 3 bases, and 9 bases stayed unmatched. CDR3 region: CASSGVVGTGDYNEQFF. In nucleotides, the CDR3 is TGTGCCAGCAGTGGCGTTGTCGGGACAGGGGACTACAATGAGCAGTTCTTC.

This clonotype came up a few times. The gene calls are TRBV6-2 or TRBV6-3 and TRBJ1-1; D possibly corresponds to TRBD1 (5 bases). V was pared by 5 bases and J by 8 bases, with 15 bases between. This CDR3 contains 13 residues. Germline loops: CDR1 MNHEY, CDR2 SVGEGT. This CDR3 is CASSHGGITEAFF. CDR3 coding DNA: TGTGCCAGCAGTCACGGGGGGATTACGGAAGCTTTCTTT.

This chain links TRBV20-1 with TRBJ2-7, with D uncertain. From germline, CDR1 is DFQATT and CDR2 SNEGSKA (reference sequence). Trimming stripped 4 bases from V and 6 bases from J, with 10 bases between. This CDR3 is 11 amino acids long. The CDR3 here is CSATLVGEQYF. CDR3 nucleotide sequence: TGCAGTGCTACCCTAGTAGGCGAGCAGTACTTC.

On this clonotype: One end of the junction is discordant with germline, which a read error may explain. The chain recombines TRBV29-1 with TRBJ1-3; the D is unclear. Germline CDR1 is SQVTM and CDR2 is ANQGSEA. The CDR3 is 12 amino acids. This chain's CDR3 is CSVQYSGSTIYF. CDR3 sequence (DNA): TGCAGCGTACAGTACTCTGGAAGCACCATATATTTT.

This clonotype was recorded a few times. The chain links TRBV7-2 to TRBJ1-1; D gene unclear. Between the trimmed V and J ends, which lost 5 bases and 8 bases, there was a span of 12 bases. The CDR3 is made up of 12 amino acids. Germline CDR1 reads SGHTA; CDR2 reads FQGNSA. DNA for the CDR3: TGTGCCAGCAGCCCCATCGTAACAGAAGCTTTCTTT. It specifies CASSPIVTEAFF. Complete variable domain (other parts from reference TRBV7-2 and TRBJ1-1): GAGVSQSPSNKVTEKGKDVELRCDPISGHTALYWYRQSLGQGLEFLIYFQGNSAPDKSGLPSDRFSAERTGGSVSTLTIQRTQQEDSAVYLCASSPIVTEAFFGQGTRLTVV.